This T cell receptor (beta chain) is drawn from a study of shared clonotypes between healthy human individuals. The study's findings and limits: Clonotype sharing across a few donors was observed for about 4.8% of naive CD4 clonotypes. Expectations were that clonotype sharing among donors would be affected by sequencing depth.

CD45RO-negative, CCR7-selected cells formed the naive CD8 fraction, which excluded terminally differentiated effector memory CD45RA+ cells. Generated by immunoSEQ multiplex PCR, the TCRdb table keeps only in-frame clones and is missing some. The table has around 2.1 million clones, 90% to 95% seen once. Regarding this clone: No antigen is known for it. Other DNA variants within this sample encode the same CDR3.

Trimming took 2 bases from V and 5 from J, leaving 6 bases between them. CDR3 size: 12 residues. CDR1 is MNHEY, CDR2 SVGAGI, per germline. The sample taken for sequencing was naive CD8+ T cells from PBMCs. The chain has TRBV6-5 and TRBJ1-2; D ambiguous. The TCR sequence derives from a man between 18 and 29 years old in good health. Some clones in this sample may be carry-over from other donors' samples. The CDR3 DNA reads TGTGCCAGCAGTTACGGCGGGTATGGCTACACCTTC. Its protein product is CASSYGGYGYTF.